Following are 26 T cell receptor beta chains from one sample sequenced in a study of identical twins. TCRdb re-derived calls from the 5' RACE reads in MiXCR, one entry per CDR3 protein. Here the sample spans 640,000 or so distinct CDR3 sequences, 6.1% being singletons. Sequencing was carried out using naive T cells sorted from blood. The receptors derive from a man aged 18 to 30 in good health.

This clonotype turned up a few times. The chain combines TRBV27 with TRBJ2-1, with 10 bases aligning to TRBD2. CDR3 length: 16 residues. J gave up 1 base and V 8 bases, and 8 bases lay outside the gene matches. Germline assignment: CDR1 MNHEY and CDR2 SMNVEV (reference sequence). CDR3 protein: CASSVLSGRSYNEQFF. The CDR3 DNA follows: TGTGCCAGCTCCGTCCTTAGCGGGAGGTCCTACAATGAGCAGTTCTTC.

This clonotype was detected ten times or more. V is TRBV9 and J is TRBJ2-5; D may be TRBD2 (6 bases). V lost 0 bases, J lost 4 bases, and 13 bases lay in between. The germline V gene has CDR1 SGDLS and CDR2 YYNGEE. CDR3 length: 15 residues. This CDR3 reads CASSVAGVPPETQYF. The CDR3 region has the DNA TGTGCCAGCAGCGTAGCGGGAGTCCCCCCAGAGACCCAGTACTTC.

This clonotype has at least ten counts. The chain carries TRBV20-1 and TRBJ2-3, with D possibly being TRBD1 or TRBD2 (5 bases each). Trimming cost V 3 bases and J 4 bases, with 14 bases left between them. In germline, CDR1 is DFQATT, CDR2 SNEGSKA (reference sequence). The CDR3 sequence is 14 residues long. CDR3 DNA sequence: TGCAGTGCTAGGGGGGTGAGGCGCGCAGATACGCAGTATTTT. Amino acids: CSARGVRRADTQYF.

This clonotype was found a few times. The V and J genes are TRBV20-1 and TRBJ1-2; TRBD1 matches 7 bases. CDR3 length: 13 residues. The germline V gene has CDR1 DFQATT and CDR2 SNEGSKA (reference sequence). V dropped 3 bases and J dropped 5; count of bases not matched to a gene: 6. CDR3 residues: CSAREQGRYGYTF. The DNA of the CDR3 is TGCAGTGCTAGGGAACAGGGGCGGTATGGCTACACCTTC.

This chain uses TRBV29-1 with TRBJ2-1, with 16 bases lining up with TRBD2. Germline loops: CDR1 SQVTM, CDR2 ANQGSEA. The trim removed 6 bases at V and 2 bases at J, leaving 4 bases unmatched. The CDR3 runs 16 residues. CDR3 residues: CSVTGTSGRAYNEQFF. CDR3 sequence (DNA): TGCAGCGTAACCGGGACTAGCGGGAGGGCCTACAATGAGCAGTTCTTC.

In this sample, this clonotype turned up a few times. The chain combines TRBV7-9 with TRBJ1-6, with D maybe TRBD1 (5 bases). CDR1 and CDR2 (germline): SEHNR, FQNEAQ (reference sequence). The V gene lost 3 bases and the J gene lost 5 bases, with 14 bases spanning the gap. The length of the CDR3 is 16 residues. CDR3 amino acids: CASSLRGAGNNSPLHF. The CDR3 DNA follows: TGTGCCAGCAGCTTGAGAGGGGCAGGAAATAATTCACCCCTCCACTTT.

The chain employs TRBV7-8 and TRBJ2-4; 7 bases map to TRBD1. J gave up 0 bases and V 5 bases, and 4 bases lay outside the gene matches. The CDR3 has 15 residues. Germline-derived CDR1 and CDR2 are SGHVS and FQNEAQ. CDR3: CASSPGQLAKNIQYF. The CDR3 DNA reads as TGTGCCAGCAGCCCGGGACAGCTAGCCAAAAACATTCAGTACTTC. The complete variable domain, with remaining parts taken from reference TRBV7-8 and TRBJ2-4, reads GAGVSQSPRYKVAKRGQDVALRCDPISGHVSLFWYQQALGQGPEFLTYFQNEAQLDKSGLPSDRFFAERPEGSVSTLKIQRTQQEDSAVYLCASSPGQLAKNIQYFGAGTRLSVL.

This clonotype was recorded many times. This chain joins TRBV27 and TRBJ2-5, with 14 nucleotides matching TRBD2. J gave up 4 bases and V 6 bases, and 1 base lay outside the gene matches. CDR3 length: 14 residues. The germline gives CDR1 MNHEY, CDR2 SMNVEV (reference sequence). The CDR3 DNA is TGTGCCAGCAGGGGACTAGCGGGAGCAGAGACCCAGTACTTC. The encoded protein is CASRGLAGAETQYF.

This clonotype was counted only a few times. The genes are TRBV18 and TRBJ1-4; no clear D gene. Between the trimmed V and J ends, which lost 2 bases and 3 bases, there was a span of 7 bases. The CDR3 runs to 14 residues. CDR1 KGHSH and CDR2 LQKENI come from the germline V gene. CDR3 DNA: TGTGCCAGCTCACCAGATATGGCTAATGAAAAACTGTTTTTT. Translated, it gives CASSPDMANEKLFF.

The chain links TRBV29-1 to TRBJ2-1, with 10 positions matching TRBD2. From germline, CDR1 is SQVTM and CDR2 ANQGSEA. Trimming at V came to 4 bases and at J to 7 bases, leaving 7 bases not matched to a gene. The CDR3 is made up of 14 amino acids. DNA of the CDR3: TGCAGCGTTGTTTCTAGCGGGAGTATTAATGAGCAGTTCTTC. It is translated as CSVVSSGSINEQFF.

This clonotype was counted ten times or more. The gene calls are TRBV27 and TRBJ1-4, with TRBD1 matching 7 bases. Unmatched junction bases numbered 2, after V lost 1 base and J lost 6 bases. There are 14 residues in the CDR3. Germline-derived CDR1 and CDR2 are MNHEY and SMNVEV (reference sequence). CDR3 nucleotides: TGTGCCAGCAGTTTATGGCAGGGGGATGAAAAACTGTTTTTT. Translation: CASSLWQGDEKLFF. The whole variable domain, remainder taken from reference TRBV27 and TRBJ1-4, is EAQVTQNPRYLITVTGKKLTVTCSQNMNHEYMSWYRQDPGLGLRQIYYSMNVEVTDKGDVPEGYKVSRKEKRNFPLILESPSPNQTSLYFCASSLWQGDEKLFFGSGTQLSVL.

This clonotype was observed at least ten times. This sequence joins TRBV29-1 and TRBJ2-7; 10 bases line up with TRBD1. CDR3 size: 13 residues. V lost 5 bases and J lost 4; bases outside the gene matches: 5. Germline V gene lookup returns CDR1 SQVTM and CDR2 ANQGSEA. CDR3 protein: CSVLLDRGYEQYF. The DNA of the CDR3 is TGCAGCGTTCTTCTGGACAGGGGGTACGAGCAGTACTTC.

In its sample, this clonotype was seen many times. This rearrangement joins TRBV30 to TRBJ2-3, with D possibly being TRBD2 (6 bases). This CDR3 has 13 amino acids. Trimming took off 0 bases at V and 3 bases at J, with 7 bases between the two ends. Germline V gene lookup returns CDR1 GTSNPN and CDR2 SVGIG (reference sequence). The CDR3 coding sequence is TGTGCCTGGAGTGTGGGGGGAACAGATACGCAGTATTTT. It translates to CAWSVGGTDTQYF.

This clonotype has ten or more counts. The chain carries TRBV5-5 and TRBJ1-4; D ambiguous. Looked up from germline, CDR1 is SGHKS and CDR2 is YYEKEE (reference sequence). The CDR3 is made up of 14 amino acids. The V end lost 2 bases, the J end lost 8 bases, and 13 bases lay between the germline ends. DNA of the CDR3: TGTGCCAGCAGCTTCCGGATGGTTGGGGAAAAACTGTTTTTT. Translated, it gives CASSFRMVGEKLFF.

The chain links TRBV11-1 to TRBJ2-1; 10 nucleotides agree with TRBD1. The length of the CDR3 is 17 residues. The germline V gene has CDR1 SGHAT and CDR2 FQDESV (reference sequence). J lost 3 bases, V lost 6 bases, and 11 bases had no gene match. For the CDR3, the DNA is TGTGCCAGCAGGTTAAGCACCGGGACAGGGGACTACAATGAGCAGTTCTTC. Translation gives CASRLSTGTGDYNEQFF.

This clonotype was found a few times. DNA for the CDR3: TGTGCCAGCAGTCGACAGGGCCTTGGCGGGGAGCTGTTTTTT. It is translated as CASSRQGLGGELFF. The chain is built from TRBV2 and TRBJ2-2; 7 bases align to TRBD1. Trimming removed 5 bases from V and 7 bases from J; junction bases left unmatched: 7. The CDR3 length is 14 residues. Germline assignment: CDR1 SNHLY and CDR2 FYNNEI.

In this sample, this clonotype turned up many times. The chain carries TRBV20-1 and TRBJ1-1; D unresolved. The CDR3 consists of 11 residues. V shed 3 bases and J shed 7 bases, with 9 bases lying between them. Per the germline V gene, CDR1 is DFQATT and CDR2 is SNEGSKA (reference sequence). In DNA form, the CDR3 reads TGCAGTGCTAGGGAACAGTTTGAAGCTTTCTTT. This codes for CSAREQFEAFF.

This clonotype appeared many times. V and J are TRBV7-3 and TRBJ2-1; D not certain. Germline CDR1 and CDR2: SGHTA and FQGTGA. The CDR3 loop spans 13 amino acids. The germline V and J ends were trimmed by 5 bases and 5 bases, with 10 bases remaining between them. The CDR3 DNA reads as TGTGCCAGCAGCCAAGGACGCCACAATGAGCAGTTCTTC. Translated, it gives CASSQGRHNEQFF.

Many counts were recorded for this clonotype. The chain is built from TRBV5-1 and TRBJ2-3; D unresolved. Between the trimmed V and J ends, which lost 0 bases and 0 bases, there was a span of 11 bases. CDR3 length: 16 amino acids. In germline, CDR1 is SGHRS, CDR2 YFSETQ. CDR3 nucleotide sequence: TGCGCCAGCAGCTTGGGTAGCAGCTCTAGCACAGATACGCAGTATTTT. Its translation is CASSLGSSSSTDTQYF.

This clonotype was seen many times. V usage is TRBV5-1 and J usage is TRBJ1-6; D not resolved. Germline values: CDR1 SGHRS, CDR2 YFSETQ. Trimming removed 3 bases from V and 6 bases from J, with 7 bases in between. CDR3 length: 13 residues. This CDR3 is CASSSPPNSPLHF. Here the CDR3 DNA reads TGCGCCAGCAGCTCGCCACCTAATTCACCCCTCCACTTT.

This clonotype has at least ten counts. The genes are TRBV28 and TRBJ2-7, with TRBD1 matching 8 bases. Germline V lookup: CDR1 MDHEN, CDR2 SYDVKM. V lost 7 bases to trimming and J lost 1 base; unmatched junction nucleotides: 12. The CDR3 has 16 amino acids. This CDR3 reads CASNLRTGSESYEQYF. The DNA of the CDR3 is TGTGCCAGCAACCTACGGACAGGGAGTGAGTCCTACGAGCAGTACTTC.

This clonotype was seen a handful of times. V usage is TRBV6-2 or TRBV6-3 and J usage is TRBJ2-3; the match to TRBD2 covers 7 bases. Germline V gene data show CDR1 as MNHEY and CDR2 as SVGEGT. Unmatched junction bases numbered 16, after V lost 5 bases and J lost 14 bases. The CDR3 is 14 residues long. The CDR3 nucleotides are TGTGCCAGCAGTAACCCCAATCGACTAGCTCTCGGGTATTTT. It codes for CASSNPNRLALGYF.

Ten or more counts support this clonotype. The chain is built from TRBV29-1 and TRBJ2-6; no reliable D call. The CDR3 extends over 14 amino acids. Trimming left V 0 bases short and J 2 bases short, with 5 bases between. Germline V gene sequence: CDR1 SQVTM, CDR2 ANQGSEA. As DNA, the CDR3 is TGCAGCGTTGAAGATCGTGCTGGGGCCAACGTCCTGACTTTC. Translated, it gives CSVEDRAGANVLTF.

In this sample, this clonotype turned up a few times. The genes are TRBV24-1 and TRBJ2-7, with D uncertain. Per germline, CDR1 KGHDR and CDR2 SFDVKD. This CDR3 is 13 amino acids long. Trimming took off 5 bases at V and 1 base at J, with 8 bases between the two ends. The CDR3 DNA reads TGTGCCACCAGTGGTCACCCTTCCTACGAGCAGTACTTC. Translated, it gives CATSGHPSYEQYF.

This clonotype was picked up a small number of times. The chain has TRBV10-3 and TRBJ2-3; a weak D match, TRBD2 (5 bases). The V end was cut by 4 bases, the J end by 2 bases, with 13 bases between. The CDR3 sequence is 15 residues long. Germline-derived CDR1 and CDR2 are ENHRY and SYGVKD. In nucleotides, the CDR3 is TGTGCCATCAGTGGATCCGGGATTCACACAGATACGCAGTATTTT. This translates into CAISGSGIHTDTQYF.

DNA for the CDR3: TGTGCCAGCAGCGGTGGGGAGACGGCGAAGACCCAGTACTTC. This sequence encodes CASSGGETAKTQYF. This chain uses TRBV3-1 with TRBJ2-5; TRBD2 might be the D (5 bases). Trimming shortened V by 5 bases and J by 6 bases, and 16 bases separated the two germline ends. This CDR3 is built from 14 residues. Germline values: CDR1 LGHDT, CDR2 YNNKEL (reference sequence).